The present T cell receptor beta chain was sequenced within a study of T-cell memory formation after mild COVID-19. Study summary: In these data, TCR clusters were largely donor specific.

This clonotype has just a few counts. The CDR3 is made up of 12 amino acids. Trimming removed 2 bases from V and 12 bases from J, with 8 bases in between. Per the germline V gene, CDR1 is MGHRA and CDR2 is YSYEKL. TCRdb re-analysed the 5' RACE reads in MiXCR, keeping a single row per CDR3 protein. The sample has about 130,000 distinct CDR3 sequences, around 27% seen once; the top ten hold around 22%. The chain has TRBV4-1 and TRBJ1-6; tentative D call: TRBD1 (6 bases). This sequence was found in an adult woman who had mild COVID-19 (a few samples of this study predate the infection). Cell type and time point are not known. The specimen was PBMCs or a T cell subset sorted from them (not recorded which). CDR3 coding DNA: TGCGCCAGCAGCCAACAAGGGGGACCCCTCCACTTT. This translates into CASSQQGGPLHF.